This TCR beta chain is from a study of CD4+ T cells in melanoma (dated by TCRdb to the early 2020s). Regarding the complete study: The study investigated neoantigen-specific CD4+ T cells in human melanoma. What the work shows at the level of the full study, not this receptor alone: The report described a correlation between neoantigen-specific CD4+ T cells and the function of CD8+ T cells, macrophages and B cells. Neoantigen-specific CD4+ T cells in melanoma were reported to show diverse differentiation states.

The donors were melanoma patients. The method was the immunoSEQ multiplex PCR assay. Sourced from immuneACCESS, this table was stored by TCRdb with only in-frame sequences that have V and J called. A share of the clones is absent; for the studies checked, an unresolved V gene accounts for under half, and the remainder has no known explanation. For this sample the table gives some 15,000 clones, of which 60% to 70% were detected only once. Of the sample, 15% is held by the ten largest clones. V and J are trimmed by 1 base and 2 bases, and the gene matches miss 10 bases of the junction. CDR1 and CDR2 are drawn from the germline V gene: SGHRS, YFSETQ. The CDR3 spans 17 residues, from the cysteine through the phenylalanine. Of all the DNA, just the CDR3 is kept, 51 bases in frame from base 1. About this clone: This receptor's antigen is unknown. No base qualities exist here, and no much larger clone lies one base off it.

This sequence originates from a human donor with melanoma. The sample taken for sequencing was cells from a culture (not recorded whether cultured in vitro). The rearrangement joined TRBV5-1 to TRBJ2-7; 9 middle bases align to TRBD1. The DNA reads TGCGCCAGCAGCTTGTCTCTGGGGACAGGGTTAACCTACGAGCAGTACTTC. Its product reads: CASSLSLGTGLTYEQYF.